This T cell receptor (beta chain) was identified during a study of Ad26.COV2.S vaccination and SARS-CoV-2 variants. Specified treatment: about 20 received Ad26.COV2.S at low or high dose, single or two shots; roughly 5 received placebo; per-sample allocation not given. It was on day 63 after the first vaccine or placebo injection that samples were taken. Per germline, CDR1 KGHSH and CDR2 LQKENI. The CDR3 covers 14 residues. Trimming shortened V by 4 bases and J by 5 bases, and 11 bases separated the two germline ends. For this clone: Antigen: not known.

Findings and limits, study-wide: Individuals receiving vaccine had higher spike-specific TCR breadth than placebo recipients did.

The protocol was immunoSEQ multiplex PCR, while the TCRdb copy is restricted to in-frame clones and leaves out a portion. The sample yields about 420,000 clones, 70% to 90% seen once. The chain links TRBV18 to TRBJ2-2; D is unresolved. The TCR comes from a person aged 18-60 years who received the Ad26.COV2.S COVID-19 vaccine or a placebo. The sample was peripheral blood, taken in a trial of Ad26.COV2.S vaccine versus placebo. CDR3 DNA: TGTGCCAGCTCACAGGGTTCTGTTACCGGGGAGCTGTTTTTT. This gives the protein CASSQGSVTGELFF.